This TCR beta chain stems from a study of blood T cell repertoires in COVID-19. In the study overall: Acute and convalescent COVID-19 samples came from the United States, Italy and Spain. Sources were T cells, B-cell-depleted T cells, or PBMCs; the material itself was cDNA or gDNA.

This clone was counted between two and nine times. In germline, CDR1 is SGHRS, CDR2 YFSETQ. The CDR3 is 15 amino acids. V lost 4 bases and J 5 bases, leaving 16 bases between the germline ends. Original processing methods: Using reference gene primer amplification, nucleated cell counts were estimated. TCRdb keeps only in-frame clones here, not all; method: immunoSEQ multiplex PCR. V, J and clone size are taken as reported in that table, and D and trimming were inferred from the DNA itself. Of about 68,000 clones listed, 84% were seen once; the top ten hold approximately 8.8%. The sample comprised peripheral blood. The clonotype comes from a man in his fifties or sixties with active COVID-19. This chain uses TRBV5-1 with TRBJ1-5; the D gene is possibly TRBD1 (5 bases). CDR3 sequence (DNA): TGCGCCAGCAGCCCGGGGGAGGGCACCGATCAGCCCCAGCATTTT. It specifies CASSPGEGTDQPQHF.